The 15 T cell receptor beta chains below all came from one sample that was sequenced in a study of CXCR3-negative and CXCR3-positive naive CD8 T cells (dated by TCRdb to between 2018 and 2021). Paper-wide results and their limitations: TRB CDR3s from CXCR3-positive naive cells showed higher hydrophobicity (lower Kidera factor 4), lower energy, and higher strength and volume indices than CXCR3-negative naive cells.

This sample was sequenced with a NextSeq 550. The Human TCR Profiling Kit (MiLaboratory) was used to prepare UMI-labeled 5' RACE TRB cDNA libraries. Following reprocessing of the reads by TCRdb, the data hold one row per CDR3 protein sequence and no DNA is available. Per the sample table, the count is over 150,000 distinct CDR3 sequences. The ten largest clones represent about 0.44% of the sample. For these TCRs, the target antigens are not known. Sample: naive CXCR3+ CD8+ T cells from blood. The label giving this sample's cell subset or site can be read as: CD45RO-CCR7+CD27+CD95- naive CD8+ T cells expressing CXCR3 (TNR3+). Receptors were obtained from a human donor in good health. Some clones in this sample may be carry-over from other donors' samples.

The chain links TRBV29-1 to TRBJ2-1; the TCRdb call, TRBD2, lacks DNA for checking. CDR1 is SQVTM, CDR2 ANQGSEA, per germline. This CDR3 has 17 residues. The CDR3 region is CSAVPWGTSGDHNEQFF.

CDR3 protein: CASSPGRGPNYGYTF. The chain recombines TRBV7-9 with TRBJ1-2; the TRBD1 assignment by TCRdb is unverifiable without DNA. The germline CDR1 and CDR2 sequences are SEHNR and FQNEAQ (reference sequence). This CDR3 is built from 15 residues.

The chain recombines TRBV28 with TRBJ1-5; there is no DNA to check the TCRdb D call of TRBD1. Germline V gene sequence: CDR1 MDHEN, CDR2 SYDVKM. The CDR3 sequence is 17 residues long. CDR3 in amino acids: CASRQDRAVYSNQPQHF.

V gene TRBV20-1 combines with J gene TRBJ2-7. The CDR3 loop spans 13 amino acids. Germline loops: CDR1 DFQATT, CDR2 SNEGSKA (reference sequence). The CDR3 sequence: CSARSGSSYEQYF.

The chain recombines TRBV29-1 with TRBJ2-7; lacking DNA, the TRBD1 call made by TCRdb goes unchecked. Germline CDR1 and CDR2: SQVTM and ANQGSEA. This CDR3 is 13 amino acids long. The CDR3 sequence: CSVEDPGHAQQYF.

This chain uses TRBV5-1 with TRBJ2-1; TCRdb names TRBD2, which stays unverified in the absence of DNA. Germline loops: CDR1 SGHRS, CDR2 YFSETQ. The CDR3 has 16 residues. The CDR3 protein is CASSPGLLAGDNEQFF.

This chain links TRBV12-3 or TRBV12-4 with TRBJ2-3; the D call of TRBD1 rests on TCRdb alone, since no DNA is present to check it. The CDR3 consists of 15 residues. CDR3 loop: CASTIGPGAPDTQYF.

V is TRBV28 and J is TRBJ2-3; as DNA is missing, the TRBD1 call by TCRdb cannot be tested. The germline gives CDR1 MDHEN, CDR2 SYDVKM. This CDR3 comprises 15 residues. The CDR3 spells CASSSRDLITDTQYF.

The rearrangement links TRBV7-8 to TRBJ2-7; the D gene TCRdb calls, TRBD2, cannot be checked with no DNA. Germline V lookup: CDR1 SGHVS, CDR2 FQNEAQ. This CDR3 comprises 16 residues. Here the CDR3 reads CASTPELAGGPYEQYF.

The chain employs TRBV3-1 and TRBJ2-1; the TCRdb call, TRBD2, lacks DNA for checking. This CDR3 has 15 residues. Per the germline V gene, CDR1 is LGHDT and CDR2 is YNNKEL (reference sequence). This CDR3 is CASSPLGYSYNEQFF.

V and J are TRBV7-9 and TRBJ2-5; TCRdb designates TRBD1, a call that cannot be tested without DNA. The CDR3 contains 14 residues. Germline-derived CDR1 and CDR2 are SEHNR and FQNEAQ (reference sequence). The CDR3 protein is CASSSDTRRETQYF.

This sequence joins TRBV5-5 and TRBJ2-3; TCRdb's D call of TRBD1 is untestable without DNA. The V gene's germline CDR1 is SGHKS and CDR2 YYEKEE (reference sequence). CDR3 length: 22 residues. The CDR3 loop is CASSFSPAQRDRVLSRTDTQYF.

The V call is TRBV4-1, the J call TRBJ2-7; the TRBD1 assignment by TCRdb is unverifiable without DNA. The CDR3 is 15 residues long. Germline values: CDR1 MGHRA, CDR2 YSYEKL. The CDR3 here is CASSQGGTDLYEQYF.

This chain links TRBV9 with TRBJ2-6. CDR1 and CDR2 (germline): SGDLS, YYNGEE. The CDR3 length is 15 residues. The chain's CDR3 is CASSGTARGANVLTF.

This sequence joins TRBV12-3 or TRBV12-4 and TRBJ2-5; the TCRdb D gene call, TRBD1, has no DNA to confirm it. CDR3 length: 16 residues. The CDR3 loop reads CASKRSGQGARETQYF.